A selection of T cell receptor beta chains follows, all from one sample in a study of blood T cell repertoires in COVID-19. Using immunoSEQ multiplex PCR, the repertoire was profiled, and TCRdb retains in-frame clones only, with some absent. The sample has about 220,000 clones, around 88% seen once. The sequenced material came from PBMCs or T cells enriched from blood (not recorded which). These receptors came from a middle-aged woman with acute COVID-19. CDR3s include the opening cysteine and the closing phenylalanine or tryptophan. Each record gives: J gene, V gene, D gene, clone size, CDR3 DNA, CDR3 protein. The D gene is left open where the match is weak. A clone size is listed for some rows: how often the clone was seen (once, few, many), or a class if it is expanded.

>TRBJ2-2|TRBV10-1|.|few
TGCGCCAGCAGTGACCAAGCGGCCCCGAACACCGGGGAGCTGTTTTTT
CASSDQAAPNTGELFF
>TRBJ2-1|TRBV10-3|.|.
TGTGCCATCAGTGATCCAGCGCGAATGGGCAATGAGCAGTTCTTC
CAISDPARMGNEQFF
>TRBJ2-2|TRBV3-1/TRBV3-2|TRBD1|few
TGTGCCAGCAGCCGTCCCGGGACAGGGGGGAACACCGGGGAGCTGTTTTTT
CASSRPGTGGNTGELFF
>TRBJ2-2|TRBV2|.|.
TGTGCCAGCAGTGAACGTATGTACACCGGGGAGCTGTTTTTT
CASSERMYTGELFF
>TRBJ2-3|TRBV7-2|.|.
TGTGCCAGCAGTCCCGGTGCCCCAGATACGCAGTATTTT
CASSPGAPDTQYF
>TRBJ2-7|TRBV4-2|.|.
TGTGCCAGCAGCCAGTCCCTCTGGCTAGGTCGCGAGCAGTACTTC
CASSQSLWLGREQYF
>TRBJ2-3|TRBV10-3|.|once
TGTGCCATCAGCGGGGGGCGGGGACGACTTACAGATACGCAGTATTTT
CAISGGRGRLTDTQYF
>TRBJ1-2|TRBV12-3/TRBV12-4|TRBD1|.
TGTGCCATTTGGGACAGCTATGGCTACACCTTC
CAIWDSYGYTF
>TRBJ1-2|TRBV2|.|.
TGTGCCAGCAGTGGCACGAGGGCTCCAGGCTACACCTTC
CASSGTRAPGYTF
>TRBJ1-2|TRBV6-5|TRBD1|.
TGTGCCAGCAGTTACCCCCAGGGGGCGCGTGGCTACACCTTC
CASSYPQGARGYTF
>TRBJ1-5|TRBV19|.|.
TGTGCCAGTACCCTCCAGGGTAGCAATCAGCCCCAGCATTTT
CASTLQGSNQPQHF
>TRBJ2-5|TRBV11-2|.|.
TGTGCCAGCAGCTTAGCGGGAGAGGGGGAGACCCAGTACTTC
CASSLAGEGETQYF
>TRBJ1-2|TRBV29-1|.|.
TGCAGCGTAGCCGATGGGCCCGGCTATGGCTACACCTTC
CSVADGPGYGYTF
>TRBJ1-1|TRBV5-4|.|.
TGTGCCAGCAGCTTGGACTACAGGGAGAACACTGAAGCTTTCTTT
CASSLDYRENTEAFF
>TRBJ1-3|TRBV9|.|.
TGTGCCAGCAGCGCCACAGCCAACCAATCCAGTTCCTTCCGAAACACCATATATTTT
CASSATANQSSSFRNTIYF
>TRBJ1-1|TRBV11-2|TRBD1|.
TGTGCCAGCAGCTTGGGGACAGGGGCTGAAGCTTTCTTT
CASSLGTGAEAFF
>TRBJ1-2|TRBV27|TRBD1|.
TGTGCCAGCAGTTCCACCCGACAGGGGTTGAACTATGGCTACACCTTC
CASSSTRQGLNYGYTF
>TRBJ2-7|TRBV7-2|.|.
TGTGCCAGCAGCTCCACCTACGAGCAGTACTTC
CASSSTYEQYF
>TRBJ1-3|TRBV12-5|TRBD1|once
TGTGCTAGTGTTTGGACAGGAGACTCTGGAAACACCATATATTTT
CASVWTGDSGNTIYF
>TRBJ2-4|TRBV6-6|TRBD2|.
TGTGCCAGCAGCAGGACTAGCGGGGGGGCCCCGGACTTC
CASSRTSGGAPDF
>TRBJ1-5|TRBV6-2/TRBV6-3|.|.
TGTGCCAGCAGTTCCTTATTCGGGACACGGACCCAGCCCCAGCATTTT
CASSSLFGTRTQPQHF
>TRBJ1-6|TRBV18|TRBD1|.
TGTGCCAGCTCATCCACGGACAGGGGAGCATCACCCCTCCACTTT
CASSSTDRGASPLHF
>TRBJ2-5|TRBV29-1|TRBD1|.
TGCAGCGTTGATTCCGGTTCAGGGGGAGAGACCCAGTACTTC
CSVDSGSGGETQYF
>TRBJ1-1|TRBV3-1/TRBV3-2|.|.
TGTGCCAGCAGCCAAGATGGGGACTCCAAGCAGGGGAACACTGAAGCTTTCTTT
CASSQDGDSKQGNTEAFF
>TRBJ2-2|TRBV5-1|.|.
TGCGCCAGCAGCTTGGAGGGCAGGGAACGCACCGGGGAGCTGTTTTTT
CASSLEGRERTGELFF